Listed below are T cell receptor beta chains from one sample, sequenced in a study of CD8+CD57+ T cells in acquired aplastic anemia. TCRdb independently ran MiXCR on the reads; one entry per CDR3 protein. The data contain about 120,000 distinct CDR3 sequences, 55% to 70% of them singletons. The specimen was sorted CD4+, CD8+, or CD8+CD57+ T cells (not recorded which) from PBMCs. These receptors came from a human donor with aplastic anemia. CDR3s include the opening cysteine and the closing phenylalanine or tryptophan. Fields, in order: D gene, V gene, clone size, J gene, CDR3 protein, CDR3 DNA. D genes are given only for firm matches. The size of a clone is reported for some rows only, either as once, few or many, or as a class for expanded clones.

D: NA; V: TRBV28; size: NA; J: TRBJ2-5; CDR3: CASSPPLTGPETQYF; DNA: TGTGCCAGCAGCCCGCCTCTCACCGGGCCGGAGACCCAGTACTTC
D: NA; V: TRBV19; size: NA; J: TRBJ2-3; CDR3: CASSGWRVPTDTQYF; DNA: TGTGCCAGTAGTGGGTGGCGGGTCCCCACAGATACGCAGTATTTT
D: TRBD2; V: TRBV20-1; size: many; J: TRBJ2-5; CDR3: CSGGGREKETQYF; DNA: TGCAGTGGGGGGGGACGGGAGAAAGAGACCCAGTACTTC
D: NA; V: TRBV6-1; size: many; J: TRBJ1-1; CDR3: CASSPIQGTEAFF; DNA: TGTGCCAGCAGCCCCATCCAAGGGACTGAAGCTTTCTTT
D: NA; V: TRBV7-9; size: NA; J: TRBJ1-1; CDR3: CASSLGVRAEAFF; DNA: TGTGCCAGCAGCTTAGGGGTCCGGGCTGAAGCTTTCTTT
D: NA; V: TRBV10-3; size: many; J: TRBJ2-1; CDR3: CAISESAVGLYNEQFF; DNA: TGTGCCATCAGTGAGTCGGCGGTGGGACTGTACAATGAGCAGTTCTTC
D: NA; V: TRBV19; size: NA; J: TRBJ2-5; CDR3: CASSIVGEGGETQYF; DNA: TGTGCCAGTAGTATAGTAGGGGAGGGGGGAGAGACCCAGTACTTC
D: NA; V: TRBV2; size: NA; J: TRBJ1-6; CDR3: CASKVQSDSPLHF; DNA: TGTGCCAGCAAGGTCCAATCCGATTCACCCCTCCACTTT
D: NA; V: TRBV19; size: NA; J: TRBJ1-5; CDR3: CASSPSVGSNQPQHF; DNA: TGTGCCAGTAGTCCTTCAGTAGGTAGCAATCAGCCCCAGCATTTT
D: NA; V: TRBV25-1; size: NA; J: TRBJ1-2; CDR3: CASRQGYGYTF; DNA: TGTGCCAGCAGGCAGGGCTATGGCTACACCTTC
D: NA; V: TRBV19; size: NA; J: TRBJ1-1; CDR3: CASTVGSSYNEAFF; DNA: TGTGCCAGTACCGTCGGGAGCTCCTACAATGAAGCTTTCTTT
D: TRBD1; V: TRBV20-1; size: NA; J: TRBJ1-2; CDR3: CSASGGQMTNYGYTF; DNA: TGCAGTGCTAGTGGGGGACAGATGACTAACTATGGCTACACCTTC
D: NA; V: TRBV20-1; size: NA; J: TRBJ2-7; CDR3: CSARGTEPYEQYF; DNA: TGCAGTGCTAGAGGGACAGAGCCCTACGAGCAGTACTTC
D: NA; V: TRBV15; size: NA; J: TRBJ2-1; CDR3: CATSVERGSEQFF; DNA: TGTGCCACCAGCGTCGAAAGGGGGTCTGAGCAGTTCTTC
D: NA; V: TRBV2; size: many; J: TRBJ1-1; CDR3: CASSEYPNTEAFF; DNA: TGTGCCAGCAGTGAGTATCCGAACACTGAAGCTTTCTTT
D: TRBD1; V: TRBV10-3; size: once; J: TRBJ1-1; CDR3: CVISQQGRWGNTEAFF; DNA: TGTGTCATCAGTCAACAGGGGAGATGGGGGAACACTGAAGCTTTCTTT
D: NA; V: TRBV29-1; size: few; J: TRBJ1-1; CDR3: CSVDTGYNTEAFF; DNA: TGCAGCGTTGATACAGGGTACAACACTGAAGCTTTCTTT
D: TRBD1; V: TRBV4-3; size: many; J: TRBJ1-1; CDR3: CASSQESGGTEAFF; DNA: TGCGCCAGCAGCCAAGAGTCAGGGGGCACTGAAGCTTTCTTT
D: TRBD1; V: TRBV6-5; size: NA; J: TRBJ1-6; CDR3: CASSYDRGNSPLHF; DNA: TGTGCCAGCAGTTACGACAGGGGGAATTCACCCCTCCACTTT